Following are 7 T cell receptor beta chains from one sample sequenced in a study of tumor-infiltrating lymphocytes in primary liver carcinoma. Using a constant-region primer together with ProtoScript II reverse transcriptase, TCR beta cDNA was made from 500 to 650 ng of total RNA. Investigators got TCR beta libraries out of three nested multiplex PCR rounds, done with slightly modified ARM-PCR. Two initial PCR rounds of 10 to 11 cycles each paired TRBV1-TRBV30 forward primers with a C-beta reverse primer. TCRdb reprocessed the multiplex PCR reads with MiXCR, giving one entry per CDR3 protein. Of 300,000 to 400,000 distinct CDR3 sequences in the sample, about two thirds are singletons; the top ten hold approximately 5.9%. The study extracted blood RNA from unsorted whole blood and also extracted germline DNA. Sample: peripheral blood. Every receptor here comes from a man aged 35 to 55 with primary liver carcinoma and hepatitis B virus infection.

This clonotype was detected once. A read error is likely, as this CDR3 ends without the conserved phenylalanine or tryptophan. The rearrangement uses TRBV6-1 and TRBJ2-7, with D perhaps given as TRBD1 or TRBD2 (5 bases each). The CDR3 covers 15 residues. The germline CDR1 and CDR2 sequences are MNHNS and SASEGT. The CDR3 sequence is CANSHSGSGSHEQYS. Written as DNA, the CDR3 is TGTGCCAACAGTCACTCCGGGTCAGGGAGTCACGAGCAGTACTCC.

Many counts were recorded for this clonotype. The genes are TRBV29-1 and TRBJ2-7; D gene uncertain. V lost 5 bases, J lost 3 bases, and 14 bases lay in between. This CDR3 spans 13 amino acids. Germline V gives CDR1 SQVTM, CDR2 ANQGSEA. The chain's CDR3 is CSVWTENRYEQYF. The CDR3 nucleotides are TGCAGCGTTTGGACGGAGAACCGCTACGAGCAGTACTTC.

This clonotype appeared a single time. V usage is TRBV29-1 and J usage is TRBJ2-5; 8 bases line up with TRBD2. The length of the CDR3 is 16 residues. Per germline, CDR1 SQVTM and CDR2 ANQGSEA. The CDR3 reads CSVRTSRRGGSETQYF. Here the CDR3 DNA reads TGCAGTGTTCGGACTAGCAGGAGGGGGGGTTCGGAGACCCAGTACTTC.

In this sample, this clonotype turned up many times. The J gene is TRBJ2-1, the V gene TRBV29-1; 10 bases are a match to TRBD2. The ends lost 0 bases at V and 8 bases at J; junction bases unmatched: 10. CDR3 size: 16 residues. Germline CDR1 reads SQVTM; CDR2 reads ANQGSEA. Here the CDR3 reads CSVEDSTPSGSDEQFF. For the CDR3, the DNA is TGCAGCGTTGAAGATTCTACCCCTAGCGGGAGTGATGAGCAGTTCTTC.

The table lists this clonotype with a few counts. V and J are TRBV5-6 and TRBJ1-1; D is perhaps TRBD1 (5 bases). CDR1 and CDR2 from the germline V gene are SGHDT and YYEEEE. V lost 2 bases, J lost 3 bases, and 17 bases lay in between. The CDR3 has 16 amino acids. The CDR3 DNA reads TGTGCCAGCAGCTTTAGAAAGGGACCTTGGGACACTGAAGCTTTCTTT. Protein: CASSFRKGPWDTEAFF. Based on the CDR3 plus reference TRBV5-6 and TRBJ1-1, the full variable domain is DAGVTQSPTHLIKTRGQQVTLRCSPKSGHDTVSWYQQALGQGPQFIFQYYEEEERQRGNFPDRFSGHQFPNYSSELNVNALLLGDSALYLCASSFRKGPWDTEAFFGQGTRLTVV.

This clonotype came up a few times. Being one base from a much bigger clone, this may be a read error. The chain combines TRBV6-6 with TRBJ2-1; 7 bases fit TRBD2. Germline-derived CDR1 and CDR2 are MNHNY and SVGAGI (reference sequence). The CDR3 is 14 amino acids. J lost 6 bases, V lost 6 bases, and 8 bases had no gene match. The CDR3 region has the DNA TGTGCCAGCAGCTCGGGAGGTGTGGTCAATGAGCAGTTCTTC. Amino acid sequence: CASSSGGVVNEQFF.

Regarding this clonotype: One end of the junction varies from germline; a read error may be responsible. The chain employs TRBV5-4 and TRBJ2-7; TRBD2 matches at 7 bases. Germline values: CDR1 SGHNT, CDR2 YYREEE (reference sequence). The CDR3 loop spans 15 amino acids. The CDR3 is CANSLDGGRFYEQYF. CDR3 bases: TGTGCCAACAGCTTGGACGGCGGGAGATTCTACGAGCAGTACTTC. Looking up the rest from reference TRBV5-4 and TRBJ2-7 gives the full variable domain: ETGVTQSPTHLIKTRGQQVTLRCSSQSGHNTVSWYQQALGQGPQFIFQYYREEENGRGNFPPRFSGLQFPNYSSELNVNALELDDSALYLCANSLDGGRFYEQYFGPGTRLTVT.